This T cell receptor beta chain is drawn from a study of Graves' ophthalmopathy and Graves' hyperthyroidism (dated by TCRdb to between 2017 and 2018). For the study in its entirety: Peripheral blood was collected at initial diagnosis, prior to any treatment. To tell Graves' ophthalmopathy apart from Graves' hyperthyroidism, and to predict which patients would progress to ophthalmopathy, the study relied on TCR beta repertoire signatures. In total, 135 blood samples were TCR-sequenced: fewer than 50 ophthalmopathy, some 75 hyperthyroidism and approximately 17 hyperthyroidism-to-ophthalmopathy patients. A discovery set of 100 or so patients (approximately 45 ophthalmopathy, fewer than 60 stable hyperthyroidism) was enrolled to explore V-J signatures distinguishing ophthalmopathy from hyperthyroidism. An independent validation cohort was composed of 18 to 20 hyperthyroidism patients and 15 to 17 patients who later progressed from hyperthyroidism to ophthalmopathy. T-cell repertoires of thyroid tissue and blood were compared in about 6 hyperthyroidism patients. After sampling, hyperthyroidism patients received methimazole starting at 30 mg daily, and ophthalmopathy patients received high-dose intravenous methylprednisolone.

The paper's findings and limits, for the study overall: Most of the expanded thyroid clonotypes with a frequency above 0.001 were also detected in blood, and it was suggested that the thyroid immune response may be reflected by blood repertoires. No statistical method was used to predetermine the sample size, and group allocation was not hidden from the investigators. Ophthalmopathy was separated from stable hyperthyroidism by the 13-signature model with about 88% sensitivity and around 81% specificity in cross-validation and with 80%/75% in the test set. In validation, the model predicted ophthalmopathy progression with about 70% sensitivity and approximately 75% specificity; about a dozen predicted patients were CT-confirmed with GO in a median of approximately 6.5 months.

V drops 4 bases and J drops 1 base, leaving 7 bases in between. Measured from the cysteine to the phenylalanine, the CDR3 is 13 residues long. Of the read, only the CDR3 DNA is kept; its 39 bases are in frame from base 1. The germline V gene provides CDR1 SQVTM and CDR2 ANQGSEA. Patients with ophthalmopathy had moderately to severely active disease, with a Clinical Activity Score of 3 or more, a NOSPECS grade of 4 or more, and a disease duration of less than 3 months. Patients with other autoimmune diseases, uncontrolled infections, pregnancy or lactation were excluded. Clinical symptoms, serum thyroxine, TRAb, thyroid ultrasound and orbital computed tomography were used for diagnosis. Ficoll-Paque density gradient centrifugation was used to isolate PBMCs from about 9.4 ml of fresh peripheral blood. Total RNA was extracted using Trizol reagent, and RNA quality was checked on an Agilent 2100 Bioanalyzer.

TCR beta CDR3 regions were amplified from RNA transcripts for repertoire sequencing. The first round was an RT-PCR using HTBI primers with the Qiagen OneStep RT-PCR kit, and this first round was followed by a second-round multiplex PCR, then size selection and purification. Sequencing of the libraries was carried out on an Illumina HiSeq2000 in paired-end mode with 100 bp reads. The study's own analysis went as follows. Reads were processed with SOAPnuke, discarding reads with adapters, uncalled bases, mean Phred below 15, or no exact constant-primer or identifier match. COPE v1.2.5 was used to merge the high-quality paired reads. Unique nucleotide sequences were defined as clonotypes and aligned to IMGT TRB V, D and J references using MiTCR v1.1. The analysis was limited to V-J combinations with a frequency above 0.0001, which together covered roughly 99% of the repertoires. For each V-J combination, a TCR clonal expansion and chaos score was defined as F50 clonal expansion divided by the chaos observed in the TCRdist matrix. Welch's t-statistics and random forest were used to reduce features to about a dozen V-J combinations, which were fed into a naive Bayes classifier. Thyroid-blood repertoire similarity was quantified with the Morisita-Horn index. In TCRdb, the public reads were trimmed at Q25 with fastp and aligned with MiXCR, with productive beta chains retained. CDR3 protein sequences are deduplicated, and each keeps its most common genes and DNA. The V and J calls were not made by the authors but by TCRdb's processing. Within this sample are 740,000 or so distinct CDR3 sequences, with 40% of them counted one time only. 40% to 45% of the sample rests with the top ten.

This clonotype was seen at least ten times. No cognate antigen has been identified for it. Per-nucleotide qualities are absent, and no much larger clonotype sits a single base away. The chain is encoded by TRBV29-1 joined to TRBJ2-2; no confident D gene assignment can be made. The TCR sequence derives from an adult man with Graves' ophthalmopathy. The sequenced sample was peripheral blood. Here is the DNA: TGCAGCGTTGCCCGACAGAACACCGGGGAGCTGTTTTTT. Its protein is CSVARQNTGELFF.